The T cell receptor (beta chain) under discussion was sequenced for a study of cytomegalovirus exposure and HLA in healthy donors. The PCR was carried out with 60 Vbeta primers and 13 Jbeta primers. The data were produced by immunoSEQ multiplex PCR, yet TCRdb's version contains in-frame clones alone and is incomplete. The sample holds about 140,000 clones, over 60% seen once. CDR3 size: 14 residues. The V and J ends lost 4 bases and 3 bases respectively, with 13 bases between them. CDR1 and CDR2 (germline): MGHRA, YSYEKL. The clonotype comes from a male donor in good health and CMV-seropositive. The sample taken for sequencing was PBMCs. The V gene is TRBV4-1, the J gene TRBJ2-7, with D perhaps TRBD2 (5 bases). The CDR3 DNA is TGCGCCAGCAGCCTAACAGCCCGGGGCTACGAGCAGTACTTC. It translates to CASSLTARGYEQYF.